The 10 T cell receptor beta chains below were found in one sample sequenced in a study of T-cell memory formation after mild COVID-19. One entry per CDR3 protein, called by TCRdb with MiXCR from the 5' RACE reads. The sample has 450,000 to 650,000 distinct CDR3 sequences, roughly 21% seen once. The sample taken for sequencing was PBMCs or a T cell subset sorted from them (not recorded which). The source is an adult woman who had mild COVID-19 (a few samples of this study predate the infection). Cell type and time point are not known.

The chain recombines TRBV25-1 with TRBJ2-2; possible D gene TRBD2, 6 bases. The CDR3 consists of 13 residues. Trimming took 6 bases from V and 4 from J, leaving 9 bases between them. The germline CDR1 and CDR2 sequences are MGHDK and SYGVNS. This chain's CDR3 is CASREAGTGELFF. The CDR3 DNA reads as TGTGCCAGCAGGGAAGCGGGCACCGGGGAGCTGTTTTTT.

The table lists this clonotype with a few counts. This chain uses TRBV6-2 or TRBV6-3 with TRBJ2-7; possibly TRBD2 for D (5 bases). Germline V gives CDR1 MNHEY, CDR2 SVGEGT. V was clipped by 6 bases and J by 0 bases, with 15 bases between them. This CDR3 is 15 amino acids long. For the CDR3, the DNA is TGTGCCAGCAGCCCCCGGCGGGCACTCTCCTACGAGCAGTACTTC. This gives the protein CASSPRRALSYEQYF.

Of note for this clonotype: Germline and junction disagree at one end, which may indicate a read error. This sequence joins TRBV18 and TRBJ2-7, with 7 bases lining up with TRBD2. CDR1 is KGHSH and CDR2 is LQKENI in the germline V gene. The length of the CDR3 is 14 residues. This CDR3 reads CSSSPNGGLHEQYF. In nucleotides, the CDR3 is TGTTCCAGCTCACCAAACGGGGGGTTACACGAGCAGTACTTC.

This clonotype was detected only a few times. The V call is TRBV24-1, the J call TRBJ2-7, with D perhaps TRBD1 or TRBD2 (5 bases each). This CDR3 region has 15 residues. Trimming removed 2 bases from V and 3 bases from J, with 13 bases in between. Germline loops: CDR1 KGHDR, CDR2 SFDVKD. CDR3 amino acids: CATSDSDGAYYEQYF. As DNA, the CDR3 is TGTGCCACCAGTGATTCGGACGGGGCCTACTACGAGCAGTACTTC.

This chain uses TRBV24-1 with TRBJ2-2; TRBD1 agrees at 8 bases. CDR3 size: 15 residues. J lost 6 bases, V lost 9 bases, and 11 bases had no gene match. The germline gives CDR1 KGHDR, CDR2 SFDVKD. The CDR3 DNA reads as TGTGCCACCGAACCTTCAGGGGGCGCGTCCGGGGAGCTGTTTTTT. Residues: CATEPSGGASGELFF.

This chain links TRBV6-5 with TRBJ2-3; TRBD1 matches 10 bases. The CDR3 has 13 residues. CDR1 is MNHEY, CDR2 SVGAGI, per germline. V gave up 8 bases and J gave up 5 bases; unmatched junction bases: 4. CDR3 DNA sequence: TGTGCCAGCTGCGGGACAGGGGAAGATACGCAGTATTTT. It specifies CASCGTGEDTQYF.

CDR3 residues: CASSSWGAGADTQYF. CDR3 in DNA: TGTGCCAGTAGTTCCTGGGGGGCCGGGGCAGATACGCAGTATTTT. This chain connects TRBV19 to TRBJ2-3; tentatively, D is TRBD1 or TRBD2 (6 bases each). V lost 5 bases, J lost 4 bases, and 16 bases lay in between. Per germline, CDR1 LNHDA and CDR2 SQIVND (reference sequence). CDR3 length: 15 residues.

Note on this clonotype: A much larger clonotype is one base distant, so this may be a read error. This chain connects TRBV10-3 to TRBJ1-1; no clear D gene. CDR3 length equals 12 residues. Germline V gene data show CDR1 as ENHRY and CDR2 as SYGVKD. CDR3 nucleotide sequence: TGTGTCATCAGTGAAATCGGCACTGAAGCTTTCTTT. It translates to CVISEIGTEAFF.

This clonotype has more than one count but fewer than ten. The chain has TRBV24-1 and TRBJ2-3; D ambiguous. Trimming took off 6 bases at V and 0 bases at J, with 6 bases between the two ends. This CDR3 is built from 13 residues. CDR1 and CDR2 (germline): KGHDR, SFDVKD. The CDR3 spells CATSTRSTDTQYF. CDR3 bases: TGTGCCACCAGTACCCGTAGCACAGATACGCAGTATTTT.

This clonotype was seen repeatedly, ten times or more. The chain couples TRBV20-1 to TRBJ2-4, with D possibly being TRBD2 (5 bases). V lost 8 bases and J 0 bases, leaving 11 bases between the germline ends. The germline gives CDR1 DFQATT, CDR2 SNEGSKA (reference sequence). CDR3 length: 13 residues. As DNA, the CDR3 is TGCAGTTCCTTTAGCGAAGCCAAAAACATTCAGTACTTC. It translates to CSSFSEAKNIQYF.